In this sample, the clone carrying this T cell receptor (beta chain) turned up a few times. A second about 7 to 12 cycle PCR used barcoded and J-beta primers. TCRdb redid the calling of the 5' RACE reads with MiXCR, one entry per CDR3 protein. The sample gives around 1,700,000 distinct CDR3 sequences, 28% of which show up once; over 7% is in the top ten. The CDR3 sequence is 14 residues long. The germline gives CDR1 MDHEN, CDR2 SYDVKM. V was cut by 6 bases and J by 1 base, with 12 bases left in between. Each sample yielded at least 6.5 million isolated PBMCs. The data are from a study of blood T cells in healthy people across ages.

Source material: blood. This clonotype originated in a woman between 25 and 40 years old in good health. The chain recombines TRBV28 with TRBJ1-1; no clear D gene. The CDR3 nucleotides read TGTGCCAGCAGCCTGACAAGTTGGAACACTGAAGCTTTCTTT. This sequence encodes CASSLTSWNTEAFF.